The entry below describes one T cell receptor (beta chain). Ten or more counts support this clone. Its antigen is unknown. Base qualities are not provided; no much larger clone lies one nucleotide away. These data originate in a study of beta chain features in type 1 diabetes (dated by TCRdb to the late 2010s). With regard to the full study: Patients and healthy donors did not differ in mean age, gender distribution, total cell number or subset yield. Regulatory and stem cell-like memory subsets were obtained from only 8 patients and roughly eight healthy donors, while naive and central memory subsets were obtained from all 30 or so donors. A total of around 110,000,000 sorted cells were examined across all samples, and a strong correlation was observed between cell number per subset and RNA yield. In the study, recently diagnosed type 1 diabetes patients and matched healthy donors were compared on the TCRB repertoires of their sorted circulating CD4+ T cell subsets.

The entire amount of isolated RNA was reverse transcribed using the High Capacity cDNA Reverse Transcription Kit, so the sequenced TCRB transcripts were expressed ones. Deep immunoSEQ sequencing was performed on naive, central memory and regulatory T cell samples, with an average of approximately 4 million total reads per sample. Sorted cells were lysed in RLT buffer and RNA was extracted with DNase-treated RNeasy Micro or Mini kits, depending on cell number. To prevent cross-contamination, each cell subset was processed individually, whereas patient and healthy donor samples were processed jointly. The immunoSEQ multiplex PCR was used to amplify TCRB sequences from cDNA, yielding 87-bp fragments that span the CDR3 region. The amplicons were sequenced using the Illumina HiSeq platform. On the study's bioinformatics: PCR bias was computationally corrected using synthetic template baselines, reads within Hamming distance 2 were collapsed, and singletons that could not be merged were discarded. By aligning reads against IMGT, V, D and J genes, CDR3 length, and insertions or deletions at six rearrangement sites were assigned. Within each subset, clonotype counts were normalized to the number of sorted cells before true diversity and Gini coefficients were calculated with the tcR R package. The overlap coefficient, calculated on TCRB nucleotide sequences, was used to quantify repertoire sharing. Out-of-frame TCRB sequences from naive cells were analyzed to stand in for the pre-selection repertoire. TCRdb's version of the immuneACCESS table is confined to in-frame rearrangements and falls short of the full clone set. An unresolved V gene accounts for under half of the shortfall where checked; the remainder is of unknown origin. For V, J and clone size, that table is used; D and trimming come from the DNA. The sample contains hundreds of thousands of clones, 11% of them found a single time. Less than 0.06% of the sample rests with the top ten.

CDR1 and CDR2, looked up from the germline V gene, are SQVTM and ANQGSEA. The CDR3, cysteine through phenylalanine, is 13 amino acids long. Only the CDR3 DNA is retained, 39 bases long and in frame from the first base. Relative to germline, V is 4 bases shorter and J is 5 bases shorter, with 12 bases between their ends. Each donor gave one peripheral blood draw, averaging approximately 110 mL, which was collected into heparinised tubes. Naive, central memory, regulatory and stem cell-like memory CD4+ T cells were sorted on a BD FACSAria II using a panel including CD45RO, CCR7, CD25, CD127, CD95 and CD27. All sorted populations exceeded 95% purity. PBMCs were isolated immediately by Lymphoprep density gradient centrifugation and stained directly without culture. So that batch effects would be minimized, each experiment stained and sorted samples in pairs, pairing one healthy donor with one patient.

Points the paper makes about the study in general: In all four CD4+ subsets, TCRB CDR3 length was moderately but significantly shorter in type 1 diabetes patients. PCR may preferentially amplify shorter templates, but because patient and control samples were amplified and corrected together, any resulting skew would affect both groups equally. Naive, central memory and regulatory TCRB repertoires appeared to be more similar among patients than among healthy donors. Because cDNA was sequenced instead of genomic DNA, highly expressing activated cells could be over-represented, though the groups showed no difference in activation or CD3 levels. Only small numbers of individuals were included in the HLA sub-analyses, which left unresolved whether HLA type had any influence on TCRB rearrangement. Patients with type 1 diabetes made fewer insertions and deleted more nucleotides at VDJ recombination sites, implying thymic rearrangement abnormalities.

Sequencing was performed on naive CD4+ T cells from blood. The sample's cell subset or site label, decoded: true naive CD4+ T cells. The chain joins TRBV29-1 to TRBJ2-1; the D gene is perhaps TRBD1 or TRBD2, as each covers 5 bases. The clonotype comes from a woman between 18 and 30 years old in good health. The nucleotides read TGCAGCGTTGTGGAGAGGGGAAACAATGAGCAGTTCTTC. Translated, this gives CSVVERGNNEQFF.